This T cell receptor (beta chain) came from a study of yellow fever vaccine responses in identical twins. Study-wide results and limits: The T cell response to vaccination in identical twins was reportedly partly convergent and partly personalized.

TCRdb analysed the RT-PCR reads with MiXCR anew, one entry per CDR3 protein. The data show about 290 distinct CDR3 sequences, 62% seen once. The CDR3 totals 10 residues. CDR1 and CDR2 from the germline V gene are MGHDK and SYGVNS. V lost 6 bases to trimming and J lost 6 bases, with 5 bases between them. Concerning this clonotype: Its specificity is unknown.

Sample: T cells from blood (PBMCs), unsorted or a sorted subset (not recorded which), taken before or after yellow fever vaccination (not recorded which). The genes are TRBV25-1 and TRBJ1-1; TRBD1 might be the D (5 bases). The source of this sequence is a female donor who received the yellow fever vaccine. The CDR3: CASRGAEAFF. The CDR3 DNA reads TGTGCCAGCAGGGGGGCTGAAGCTTTCTTT.